The 27 T cell receptor beta chains below were found in one sample sequenced in a study of T cell changes during pregnancy in multiple sclerosis (dated by TCRdb to the late 2010s). Library method: the immunoSEQ multiplex PCR assay. TCRdb mirrors the immuneACCESS table, restricted to in-frame sequences. Some clones are absent from its copies; in checked studies, under half trace to an unresolved V gene, and the reason for the others is unknown. This sample has about 68,000 clones in its table, and around 90% of those were observed once. The ten largest account for approximately 1.4% of the sample. The sequencing used peripheral blood, collected in the second trimester of pregnancy. The receptors were sampled from a female donor in good health, enrolled as a control in a pregnancy study.

This clone was seen only once. The chain employs TRBV19 and TRBJ2-1; D is possibly TRBD2 (5 bases). The CDR3 is 14 amino acids. The V gene lost 5 bases and the J gene lost 5 bases, with 13 bases spanning the gap. The germline gives CDR1 LNHDA, CDR2 SQIVND (reference sequence). The DNA of the CDR3 is TGTGCCAGTAGTCCCCCTGGACTCAACAATGAGCAGTTCTTC. Translated, it gives CASSPPGLNNEQFF.

The gene calls are TRBV30 and TRBJ2-7, with TRBD2 matching 8 bases. Germline V gene data show CDR1 as GTSNPN and CDR2 as SVGIG (reference sequence). The CDR3 has 11 residues. Trimming cost V 3 bases and J 9 bases; bases outside gene matches: 4. The CDR3 DNA sequence: TGTGCCTGGAGAAGCGGGGGCGGGCAGTACTTC. It translates to CAWRSGGGQYF.

The table lists this clone with a few counts. J is TRBJ2-2 and V is TRBV25-1; 8 bases are shared with TRBD2. Germline-derived CDR1 and CDR2 are MGHDK and SYGVNS. This CDR3 comprises 15 residues. V lost 0 bases to trimming and J lost 6 bases; unmatched junction nucleotides: 3. CDR3 DNA sequence: TGTGCCAGCAGTGAATATGGACTAGCCGCCGGGGAGCTGTTTTTT. Amino acid sequence: CASSEYGLAAGELFF.

This rearrangement joins TRBV19 to TRBJ2-2; D might be TRBD2 (6 bases). V lost 5 bases and J lost 7, with 8 bases in between. In germline, CDR1 is LNHDA, CDR2 SQIVND (reference sequence). This CDR3 comprises 12 residues. CDR3 region: CASSRGSGELFF. DNA for the CDR3: TGTGCCAGTAGTCGGGGGAGCGGGGAGCTGTTTTTT.

V and J are TRBV2 and TRBJ2-7, with 8 bases matching TRBD2. The ends lost 6 bases at V and 3 bases at J; junction bases unmatched: 10. Germline CDR1 SNHLY, CDR2 FYNNEI. The CDR3 is 15 amino acids. CDR3: CASREREIGSYEQYF. DNA of the CDR3: TGTGCCAGCAGGGAGCGGGAGATAGGCAGCTACGAGCAGTACTTC.

This chain connects TRBV6-4 to TRBJ2-1, with TRBD2 matching over 13 bases. Germline-derived CDR1 and CDR2 are MRHNA and SNTAGT. V was pared by 4 bases and J by 5 bases, with 2 bases of the junction left unmatched. The CDR3 length is 15 residues. CDR3 DNA: TGTGCCAGCAGTGTCGGACTAGCGGGAGACAATGAGCAGTTCTTC. Amino acid sequence: CASSVGLAGDNEQFF.

This clone was seen a handful of times. This chain joins TRBV29-1 and TRBJ1-1; D is undetermined. The germline CDR1 and CDR2 sequences are SQVTM and ANQGSEA. The CDR3 is made up of 11 amino acids. The ends were cut back, 4 bases at V and 3 bases at J, with 6 bases in the middle. CDR3 nucleotides: TGCAGCGTTGTGGCGGACACTGAAGCTTTCTTT. Its translation is CSVVADTEAFF.

The chain is built from TRBV29-1 and TRBJ2-2; D is uncertain. Deletions cut 3 bases from V and 8 bases from J, with 4 bases between. Germline V CDR1 and CDR2: SQVTM, ANQGSEA. The CDR3 loop spans 10 amino acids. CDR3 protein: CSVESGELFF. DNA of the CDR3: TGCAGCGTTGAGTCTGGGGAGCTGTTTTTT.

This chain joins TRBV2 and TRBJ1-5; unclear D gene. The V end was cut by 6 bases, the J end by 2 bases, with 17 bases between. Germline values: CDR1 SNHLY, CDR2 FYNNEI. The CDR3 consists of 16 residues. As DNA, the CDR3 is TGTGCCAGCAGCCAAGGACCTTTGGAGGGCAATCAGCCCCAGCATTTT. Translation: CASSQGPLEGNQPQHF.

The chain carries TRBV18 and TRBJ2-7; D perhaps matches TRBD1 (5 bases). The V and J ends lost 3 bases and 5 bases respectively, with 14 bases between them. CDR3 length: 14 amino acids. Germline values: CDR1 KGHSH, CDR2 LQKENI. The chain's CDR3 is CASSPTPGNDEQYF. Written as DNA, the CDR3 is TGTGCCAGCTCACCTACCCCAGGGAACGACGAGCAGTACTTC. The complete variable domain, with remaining parts taken from reference TRBV18 and TRBJ2-7, reads NAGVMQNPRHLVRRRGQEARLRCSPMKGHSHVYWYRQLPEEGLKFMVYLQKENIIDESGMPKERFSAEFPKEGPSILRIQQVVRGDSAAYFCASSPTPGNDEQYFGPGTRLTVT.

This chain uses TRBV5-1 with TRBJ2-6; weak D call: TRBD1 (6 bases). V shed 0 bases and J shed 2 bases, with 27 bases lying between them. The germline V gene has CDR1 SGHRS and CDR2 YFSETQ. This CDR3 is built from 22 residues. CDR3 in DNA: TGCGCCAGCAGCTTGGTTGGCCCAGAGGCGACCTCGAGGGGGACTGGGGCCAACGTCCTGACTTTC. This translates into CASSLVGPEATSRGTGANVLTF.

The V gene is TRBV9, the J gene TRBJ2-5, with unresolved D. Looked up from germline, CDR1 is SGDLS and CDR2 is YYNGEE. The CDR3 extends over 18 amino acids. The V and J ends lost 0 bases and 2 bases respectively, with 20 bases between them. The CDR3 DNA sequence: TGTGCCAGCAGCGTAGCCCCCTTGGGCTACCACGGTCAAGAGACCCAGTACTTC. Protein: CASSVAPLGYHGQETQYF.

The chain uses TRBV27 and TRBJ1-5, with D possibly TRBD1 on 6 matching bases. V lost 2 bases, J lost 4 bases, and 12 bases lay in between. This CDR3 comprises 15 residues. Germline V gene sequence: CDR1 MNHEY, CDR2 SMNVEV (reference sequence). The CDR3: CASSLGQGLNQPQHF. CDR3 DNA sequence: TGTGCCAGCAGTTTAGGGCAGGGGCTGAATCAGCCCCAGCATTTT.

The chain has TRBV19 and TRBJ1-1; D call uncertain. Looked up from germline, CDR1 is LNHDA and CDR2 is SQIVND (reference sequence). CDR3 length: 13 residues. V was clipped by 6 bases and J by 1 base, with 9 bases between them. Here the CDR3 DNA reads TGTGCCAGTAGCACAGAGGGGAACACTGAAGCTTTCTTT. This gives the protein CASSTEGNTEAFF.

CDR3 loop: CASTWALGAETEAFF. The DNA of the CDR3 is TGTGCCAGCACCTGGGCGCTGGGGGCCGAAACTGAAGCTTTCTTT. The rearrangement uses TRBV6-1 and TRBJ1-1, with a possible D match to TRBD1 (6 bases). V gave up 7 bases and J gave up 5 bases, with 20 bases separating them. Germline assignment: CDR1 MNHNS and CDR2 SASEGT. This CDR3 region has 15 residues.

This clone was seen only a few times. V and J are TRBV5-1 and TRBJ1-4, with D tentatively TRBD1 (6 bases). Germline V CDR1 and CDR2: SGHRS, YFSETQ. V shed 3 bases and J shed 7 bases, with 16 bases lying between them. This CDR3 has 15 amino acids. The CDR3 DNA sequence: TGCGCCAGCAGCTCCACAGGGAGGGAGGTTGAAAAACTGTTTTTT. Residues: CASSSTGREVEKLFF.

The chain carries TRBV6-5 and TRBJ1-2; no clear D gene. The germline V gene has CDR1 MNHEY and CDR2 SVGAGI. The CDR3 loop spans 15 amino acids. Between the trimmed V and J ends, which lost 7 bases and 2 bases, there was a span of 17 bases. CDR3 region: CASKASGAENYGYTF. Written as DNA, the CDR3 is TGTGCCAGCAAGGCGAGCGGTGCGGAGAACTATGGCTACACCTTC.

This clone was detected only a few times. The J gene is TRBJ2-6, the V gene TRBV15; D is unresolved. Germline CDR1 reads LNHNV; CDR2 reads YYDKDF (reference sequence). The CDR3 is 16 residues long. Trimming took 4 bases from V and 0 from J, leaving 10 bases between them. The CDR3 loop is CATSIERSSGANVLTF. CDR3 DNA: TGTGCCACCAGCATTGAAAGGAGCTCTGGGGCCAACGTCCTGACTTTC.

The chain uses TRBV7-9 and TRBJ1-2; the D gene is possibly TRBD1 (6 bases). Germline CDR1 reads SEHNR; CDR2 reads FQNEAQ (reference sequence). The CDR3 totals 15 residues. V lost 6 bases to trimming and J lost 4 bases, with 18 bases between them. The chain's CDR3 is CASSLVGGAGYGYTF. In DNA, the CDR3 is TGTGCCAGCAGTCTCGTTGGGGGGGCGGGCTATGGCTACACCTTC. The full variable domain, in which reference TRBV7-9 and TRBJ1-2 provide the parts outside the CDR3, is DTGVSQNPRHKITKRGQNVTFRCDPISEHNRLYWYRQTLGQGPEFLTYFQNEAQLEKSRLLSDRFSAERPKGSFSTLEIQRTEQGDSAMYLCASSLVGGAGYGYTFGSGTRLTVV.

The rearrangement links TRBV5-1 to TRBJ2-3; 10 bases are a match to TRBD2. This CDR3 is 14 amino acids long. CDR1 and CDR2 from the germline V gene are SGHRS and YFSETQ. V trimming: 2 bases; J trimming: 6 bases; junction bases outside the gene matches: 3. In DNA form, the CDR3 reads TGCGCCAGCAGCTTAGCGGGAGGGTTGGATACGCAGTATTTT. Translated: CASSLAGGLDTQYF.

The gene calls are TRBV7-8 and TRBJ2-1, with TRBD2 identical over 9 bases. Per the germline V gene, CDR1 is SGHVS and CDR2 is FQNEAQ. J gave up 4 bases and V 10 bases, and 11 bases lay outside the gene matches. The CDR3 totals 15 residues. CDR3 residues: CATDPSGAPYNEQFF. DNA of the CDR3: TGTGCCACGGACCCTAGCGGGGCCCCTTACAATGAGCAGTTCTTC. The full variable domain, with the rest looked up from reference TRBV7-8 and TRBJ2-1, is GAGVSQSPRYKVAKRGQDVALRCDPISGHVSLFWYQQALGQGPEFLTYFQNEAQLDKSGLPSDRFFAERPEGSVSTLKIQRTQQEDSAVYLCATDPSGAPYNEQFFGPGTRLTVL.

This chain links TRBV27 with TRBJ2-2, with 9 bases that match TRBD1. Trimming took 0 bases from V and 4 from J; bases not matched to a gene: 0. Germline CDR1 MNHEY, CDR2 SMNVEV (reference sequence). This CDR3 comprises 15 residues. This CDR3 is CASSLSTGGTGELFF. As DNA, the CDR3 is TGTGCCAGCAGTTTATCGACAGGGGGCACCGGGGAGCTGTTTTTT.

The chain carries TRBV19 and TRBJ2-1; D possibly corresponds to TRBD2 (6 bases). Trimming stripped 3 bases from V and 12 bases from J, with 12 bases between. Germline-derived CDR1 and CDR2 are LNHDA and SQIVND (reference sequence). The CDR3 extends over 12 amino acids. The CDR3 DNA sequence: TGTGCCAGTAGTATGGGTGGGGGGACGCAGTTCTTC. It translates to CASSMGGGTQFF.

This chain uses TRBV4-2 with TRBJ1-5; possibly TRBD1 for D (5 bases). V was cut by 0 bases and J by 0 bases, with 9 bases left in between. Germline CDR1 reads LGHNA; CDR2 reads YNFKEQ. The CDR3 consists of 16 residues. CDR3 sequence (DNA): TGTGCCAGCAGCCAAGAGGGACTCGTTAGCAATCAGCCCCAGCATTTT. It translates to CASSQEGLVSNQPQHF.

V gene TRBV9 combines with J gene TRBJ2-1, with D possibly matching TRBD2 (5 bases). V lost 4 bases and J lost 8, with 19 bases in between. The germline CDR1 and CDR2 sequences are SGDLS and YYNGEE. The CDR3 sequence is 15 residues long. This chain's CDR3 is CASSFQSRGDYEQFF. The CDR3 nucleotides read TGTGCCAGCAGCTTCCAATCCCGGGGTGATTATGAGCAGTTCTTC.

The chain is built from TRBV5-1 and TRBJ1-6; TRBD1 matches 8 bases. The V gene end was trimmed by 7 bases and the J gene end by 10 bases; junction bases not matched to a gene: 7. Germline-derived CDR1 and CDR2 are SGHRS and YFSETQ. This CDR3 comprises 13 residues. The CDR3 region is CASAGQGRSPLHF. The CDR3 DNA sequence: TGCGCCAGCGCCGGACAGGGAAGATCACCCCTCCACTTT.

This clone has only one observation. The chain links TRBV4-2 to TRBJ2-7, with unresolved D. The CDR3 consists of 16 residues. Per germline, CDR1 LGHNA and CDR2 YNFKEQ. Trimming pared 1 base from V and 10 bases from J, leaving 23 bases between. The CDR3 bases are TGTGCCAGCAGCCAAGTAATCGGAGTCCAAGGAACACGACAGTACTTC. Translating it yields CASSQVIGVQGTRQYF.